Listed below are T cell receptor beta chains from one sample, sequenced in a study of blood T cells in healthy people across ages. One entry per CDR3 protein, called by TCRdb with MiXCR from the 5' RACE reads. The sample carries about 400,000 distinct CDR3 sequences, about half recorded once. Sequencing was done on a sample of blood. These receptors all stem from a man between 60 and 75 years old in good health. Both conserved end residues are part of each CDR3. D genes are given only for firm matches. Not every row has a clone size; where given, it reads once, few, many or a size class.

d_call: -
v_call: TRBV10-1
j_call: TRBJ2-5
clone_size: -
cdr3_aa: CASSEGGLPHGTQYF
cdr3_nt: TGCGCCAGCAGTGAGGGTGGACTACCCCACGGGACCCAGTACTTC

d_call: -
v_call: TRBV20-1
j_call: TRBJ2-1
clone_size: once
cdr3_aa: CSARDHLYEQFF
cdr3_nt: TGCAGTGCTAGAGACCACCTATACGAGCAGTTCTTC

d_call: -
v_call: TRBV29-1
j_call: TRBJ2-1
clone_size: -
cdr3_aa: CSVNGPREQFF
cdr3_nt: TGCAGCGTTAACGGTCCTCGCGAGCAGTTCTTC

d_call: -
v_call: TRBV5-1
j_call: TRBJ1-6
clone_size: -
cdr3_aa: CASSPQQGTSGSSYNSPLHF
cdr3_nt: TGCGCCAGCAGCCCGCAACAGGGTACCAGCGGGAGCTCCTATAATTCACCCCTCCACTTT

d_call: TRBD2
v_call: TRBV4-2
j_call: TRBJ2-7
clone_size: few
cdr3_aa: CASSQTSGADPYEQYF
cdr3_nt: TGTGCCAGCAGCCAAACTAGCGGGGCAGACCCCTACGAGCAGTACTTC

d_call: -
v_call: TRBV5-1
j_call: TRBJ2-1
clone_size: -
cdr3_aa: CASSHGKDNEQFF
cdr3_nt: TGCGCCAGCAGCCATGGTAAGGACAATGAGCAGTTCTTC

d_call: -
v_call: TRBV4-3
j_call: TRBJ2-3
clone_size: -
cdr3_aa: CASSRGKHDGLDTQYF
cdr3_nt: TGCGCCAGCAGCCGGGGGAAACACGATGGTTTAGATACGCAGTATTTT

d_call: -
v_call: TRBV29-1
j_call: TRBJ2-2
clone_size: -
cdr3_aa: CSVERRLGTGELFF
cdr3_nt: TGCAGCGTTGAAAGGCGGCTAGGCACCGGGGAGCTGTTTTTT

d_call: -
v_call: TRBV20-1
j_call: TRBJ2-7
clone_size: many
cdr3_aa: CSARAWGATTYEQYF
cdr3_nt: TGCAGTGCTAGAGCGTGGGGGGCTACCACCTACGAGCAGTACTTC

d_call: -
v_call: TRBV29-1
j_call: TRBJ1-2
clone_size: -
cdr3_aa: CSVAGGPSYGYTF
cdr3_nt: TGCAGCGTTGCTGGGGGACCCTCCTATGGCTACACCTTC

d_call: -
v_call: TRBV20-1
j_call: TRBJ1-1
clone_size: -
cdr3_aa: CSVIRTNTEAFF
cdr3_nt: TGCAGTGTTATACGGACGAACACTGAAGCTTTCTTT

d_call: TRBD1
v_call: TRBV7-2
j_call: TRBJ2-7
clone_size: few
cdr3_aa: CASSIDRASSYEQYF
cdr3_nt: TGTGCCAGCAGTATAGACAGGGCCAGCTCCTACGAGCAGTACTTC

d_call: -
v_call: TRBV21-1
j_call: TRBJ2-7
clone_size: -
cdr3_aa: CASSKPWRESSYEQYF
cdr3_nt: TGTGCCAGCAGCAAACCTTGGCGGGAGAGTTCCTACGAGCAGTACTTC

d_call: -
v_call: TRBV7-9
j_call: TRBJ2-7
clone_size: -
cdr3_aa: CASSVPGQPEYF
cdr3_nt: TGTGCCAGCAGCGTGCCTGGACAACCGGAGTACTTC

d_call: -
v_call: TRBV5-1
j_call: TRBJ2-5
clone_size: few
cdr3_aa: CASSLAPGASQETQYF
cdr3_nt: TGCGCCAGCAGCTTGGCGCCAGGGGCGTCACAAGAGACCCAGTACTTC

d_call: -
v_call: TRBV29-1
j_call: TRBJ2-7
clone_size: -
cdr3_aa: CSVETGGQVASYEQYF
cdr3_nt: TGCAGCGTTGAAACCGGGGGGCAGGTCGCCTCCTACGAGCAGTACTTC

d_call: -
v_call: TRBV28
j_call: TRBJ2-1
clone_size: -
cdr3_aa: CASTLGGAATYNEQFF
cdr3_nt: TGTGCCAGCACTCTCGGAGGGGCCGCTACCTACAATGAGCAGTTCTTC

d_call: TRBD2
v_call: TRBV20-1
j_call: TRBJ2-1
clone_size: -
cdr3_aa: CSARGLAGGRQFF
cdr3_nt: TGCAGTGCCCGGGGACTAGCGGGGGGCCGGCAGTTCTTC

d_call: -
v_call: TRBV13
j_call: TRBJ2-7
clone_size: -
cdr3_aa: CASSVKPGLVEQYF
cdr3_nt: TGTGCCAGCAGCGTAAAGCCGGGGCTGGTAGAGCAGTACTTC

d_call: -
v_call: TRBV4-1
j_call: TRBJ1-5
clone_size: few
cdr3_aa: CASSQESGNQPQHF
cdr3_nt: TGCGCCAGCAGCCAAGAGTCAGGCAATCAGCCCCAGCATTTT

d_call: -
v_call: TRBV4-3
j_call: TRBJ2-7
clone_size: few
cdr3_aa: CASSQDLISVRGMGYEQYF
cdr3_nt: TGCGCCAGCAGCCAAGATCTTATTAGCGTTCGTGGAATGGGGTACGAGCAGTACTTC